The next 21 T cell receptor beta chains were all read from a single sample in a study of T cells after yellow fever vaccination. One entry per CDR3 protein results from TCRdb running MiXCR on the 5' RACE reads. The sample holds some 120,000 distinct CDR3 sequences, 13% to 15% seen once. The material was CD8+ T cells sorted from PBMCs, obtained 5 days after the yellow fever booster vaccination. Receptor source: a man younger than 35 who received the YFV17D yellow fever vaccine.

This chain joins TRBV7-9 and TRBJ2-2; D not resolved. This CDR3 region has 16 residues. The germline V and J ends were trimmed by 8 bases and 0 bases, with 16 bases remaining between them. Germline V lookup: CDR1 SEHNR, CDR2 FQNEAQ (reference sequence). CDR3 loop: CASQKGRVSNTGELFF. The CDR3 DNA reads as TGTGCCAGCCAAAAAGGACGGGTTTCGAACACCGGGGAGCTGTTTTTT.

The chain couples TRBV20-1 to TRBJ1-1, with 7 bases identical to TRBD1. V was clipped by 5 bases and J by 3 bases; unmatched bases: 9. There are 14 residues in the CDR3. Germline V CDR1 and CDR2: DFQATT, SNEGSKA (reference sequence). The CDR3 region is CSAWGSGGDTEAFF. DNA for the CDR3: TGCAGTGCTTGGGGGTCAGGGGGGGACACTGAAGCTTTCTTT.

This clonotype occurred many times. This sequence joins TRBV4-1 and TRBJ1-6; D remains ambiguous. Per the germline V gene, CDR1 is MGHRA and CDR2 is YSYEKL. The length of the CDR3 is 15 residues. Trimming left V 3 bases short and J 5 bases short, with 11 bases between. The CDR3 nucleotides are TGCGCCAGCAGCCATGCCGACTGGAATAATTCACCCCTCCACTTT. This translates into CASSHADWNNSPLHF.

This clonotype was seen a few times. Sequence at one end of the junction differs from germline and may be a read error. This chain connects TRBV6-5 to TRBJ2-1; D is ambiguous. Germline values: CDR1 MNHEY, CDR2 SVGAGI. This CDR3 region has 13 residues. Here the CDR3 reads CASSYSPYSEQFF. The CDR3 DNA is TGTGCCAGCAGTTACTCGCCCTACAGTGAGCAGTTCTTC.

The chain links TRBV7-6 to TRBJ2-1; TRBD2 matches at 10 bases. The CDR3 contains 16 residues. Looked up from germline, CDR1 is SGHVS and CDR2 is FNYEAQ. J was trimmed by 5 bases and V by 1 base; bases with no gene match: 5. DNA for the CDR3: TGTGCCAGCAGCTTAGGGACTAGCGGATACCACAATGAGCAGTTCTTC. It is translated as CASSLGTSGYHNEQFF.

The rearrangement joins TRBV10-3 to TRBJ1-1; D is unclear. The ends were cut back, 7 bases at V and 4 bases at J, with 10 bases in the middle. The CDR3 covers 12 residues. Looked up from germline, CDR1 is ENHRY and CDR2 is SYGVKD. The CDR3 region has the DNA TGTGCCATCACCCCGGGATCCACTGAAGCTTTCTTT. Protein sequence: CAITPGSTEAFF.

J is TRBJ2-3 and V is TRBV6-4; D is possibly TRBD2 (7 bases). The CDR3 has 15 amino acids. The V and J ends lost 2 bases and 4 bases respectively, with 13 bases between them. Germline loops: CDR1 MRHNA, CDR2 SNTAGT. This chain's CDR3 is CASSDEGGAADTQYF. In DNA, the CDR3 is TGTGCCAGCAGTGACGAGGGGGGGGCCGCAGATACGCAGTATTTT.

There are a few counts of this clonotype. The chain joins TRBV19 to TRBJ2-3; D possibly corresponds to TRBD1 (5 bases). Deletions cut 1 base from V and 4 bases from J, with 6 bases between. The CDR3 totals 13 residues. The germline V gene encodes CDR1 LNHDA and CDR2 SQIVND (reference sequence). The CDR3 is CASSIGGADTQYF. In nucleotides, the CDR3 is TGTGCCAGTAGTATAGGGGGCGCAGATACGCAGTATTTT.

The chain links TRBV4-1 to TRBJ2-1, with no clear D. The ends were cut back, 4 bases at V and 0 bases at J, with 10 bases in the middle. Per germline, CDR1 MGHRA and CDR2 YSYEKL. The CDR3 runs to 15 residues. The CDR3 loop is CASSLESSSYNEQFF. CDR3 sequence (DNA): TGCGCCAGCAGCCTGGAGAGTAGCTCCTACAATGAGCAGTTCTTC.

There are a few counts of this clonotype. The rearrangement joins TRBV7-2 to TRBJ1-1; D remains unclear. V was trimmed by 1 base and J by 8 bases, leaving 11 bases between them. This CDR3 has 13 residues. CDR1 and CDR2 from the germline V gene are SGHTA and FQGNSA. The CDR3 is CASSLESAAEAFF. The CDR3 bases are TGTGCCAGCAGCTTAGAGTCGGCAGCCGAAGCTTTCTTT.

This clonotype was seen more than once but under ten times. The rearrangement uses TRBV4-1 and TRBJ2-1, with D tentatively TRBD1 (6 bases). Trimming left V 1 base short and J 9 bases short, with 13 bases between. CDR3 size: 14 residues. The germline V gene has CDR1 MGHRA and CDR2 YSYEKL. CDR3 DNA: TGCGCCAGCAGCCAAGCGGCAGGGGACCTTGAGCAGTTCTTC. Translation gives CASSQAAGDLEQFF.

This clonotype was seen more than once but under ten times. The chain recombines TRBV5-1 with TRBJ1-1; TRBD1 might be the D (5 bases). The germline V and J ends were trimmed by 1 base and 6 bases, with 10 bases remaining between them. From germline, CDR1 is SGHRS and CDR2 YFSETQ. The length of the CDR3 is 13 residues. DNA of the CDR3: TGCGCCAGCAGCTTGCCTTCAGGGTCTGAAGCTTTCTTT. Its protein is CASSLPSGSEAFF.

The J gene is TRBJ1-2, the V gene TRBV15; D is unresolved. Germline CDR1 and CDR2: LNHNV and YYDKDF (reference sequence). Trimming removed 5 bases at V and 4 bases at J, with 11 bases between. The CDR3 is 13 amino acids. The CDR3 is CATSVRTAYGYTF. CDR3 sequence (DNA): TGTGCCACCAGCGTCCGGACGGCCTATGGCTACACCTTC.

Only a few counts were recorded for this clonotype. Here the CDR3 DNA reads TGTGCCAGCAGGGGAAAGGGTAAACGAGACCAGCCCCAGCATTTT. Amino acid sequence: CASRGKGKRDQPQHF. The chain uses TRBV12-3 or TRBV12-4 and TRBJ1-5, with D unclear. Trimming took off 6 bases at V and 7 bases at J, with 19 bases between the two ends. CDR3 length: 15 amino acids.

The chain links TRBV5-4 to TRBJ2-6, with TRBD2 identical over 12 bases. The CDR3 is made up of 18 amino acids. CDR1 is SGHNT and CDR2 is YYREEE in the germline V gene (reference sequence). V trimming: 0 bases; J trimming: 3 bases; junction bases outside the gene matches: 4. Here the CDR3 reads CASSLGLAGGSGANVLTF. CDR3 nucleotides: TGTGCCAGCAGCTTGGGGCTAGCGGGGGGGAGTGGGGCCAACGTCCTGACTTTC.

For this clonotype: The CDR3 does not close with the conserved phenylalanine or tryptophan, likely indicating a read error. The genes are TRBV27 and TRBJ1-2; TRBD1 aligns across 8 bases. Germline CDR1 is MNHEY and CDR2 is SMNVEV (reference sequence). Trimming cost V 4 bases and J 7 bases; bases outside gene matches: 17. The CDR3 is 17 amino acids. The CDR3 region has the DNA TGTGCCAGCAGTTCGGCGAACACCGCGCAGGGGGCGCGTGGCTACACCTTG. Protein product: CASSSANTAQGARGYTL.

The CDR3 is CASDPGSPLHF. CDR3 coding DNA: TGTGCCAGTGACCCGGGCTCACCCCTCCACTTT. This chain connects TRBV7-9 to TRBJ1-6; D uncertain. Germline V gene data show CDR1 as SEHNR and CDR2 as FQNEAQ (reference sequence). The V end lost 9 bases, the J end lost 10 bases, and 10 bases lay between the germline ends. This CDR3 comprises 11 residues.

This chain connects TRBV4-1 to TRBJ1-2, with unresolved D. This CDR3 has 19 amino acids. Germline CDR1 is MGHRA and CDR2 is YSYEKL. V was trimmed by 7 bases and J by 2 bases, leaving 29 bases between them. CDR3 amino acids: CASTTFIVLERFGNYGYTF. The CDR3 DNA reads TGCGCCAGCACCACATTTATTGTCTTGGAACGCTTTGGGAACTATGGCTACACCTTC.

This clonotype has at least ten counts. This chain connects TRBV6-5 to TRBJ1-4; possible D gene TRBD1, 6 bases. The CDR3 loop spans 16 amino acids. V lost 2 bases and J lost 7, with 17 bases in between. CDR1 is MNHEY, CDR2 SVGAGI, per germline. CDR3 sequence (DNA): TGTGCCAGCAGTTACCAGGTCAGGACAGATCCTGAAAAACTGTTTTTT. Translation gives CASSYQVRTDPEKLFF.

The gene calls are TRBV4-1 and TRBJ2-7; D is unresolved. The CDR3 has 16 residues. Trimming removed 0 bases at V and 1 base at J, with 13 bases between. Looked up from germline, CDR1 is MGHRA and CDR2 is YSYEKL. In DNA, the CDR3 is TGCGCCAGCAGCCAAGATCTTGTTGGTGAATCCTACGAGCAGTACTTC. Its translation is CASSQDLVGESYEQYF.

Ten or more counts support this clonotype. This chain connects TRBV4-2 to TRBJ2-7; D not resolved. The CDR3 has 14 residues. Germline V CDR1 and CDR2: LGHNA, YNFKEQ. Trimming took 4 bases from V and 4 from J, leaving 14 bases between them. In DNA, the CDR3 is TGTGCCAGCAGCCCTCGGTCCAGGCTGTACGAGCAGTACTTC. Translating gives CASSPRSRLYEQYF.